This TCR beta chain was sequenced during a study of CD8 T cells in Susac syndrome. Overall study results and limits: In Susac syndrome, CD4+ T cell repertoires lacked any clonal expansion.

TEMRA cells were enriched by FACS, while CD8+ and CD4+ T cells were obtained through a negative isolation that was performed magnetically. RNA, at about 0.5 to 1 ug, was reverse transcribed with random hexamers. Amplification of the TCR beta CDR3 was carried out by immunoSEQ multiplex PCR, which spanned a total of 54 Vbeta and 13 Jbeta segments. TCRdb reprocessed the immunoSEQ multiplex PCR reads via MiXCR and lists one record per CDR3 protein. The table records about 210,000 distinct CDR3 sequences, 94% of them present only once. The CDR3 is 14 amino acids. V gave up 4 bases and J gave up 8 bases; unmatched junction bases: 9. Germline values: CDR1 MNHEY, CDR2 SMNVEV (reference sequence). Worth noting for this clonotype: Its antigen is still unknown.

This receptor was obtained from a human donor with Susac syndrome. Material: CD4+ T cells from PBMCs. The rearrangement joins TRBV27 to TRBJ1-2, with 8 bases matching TRBD1. CDR3: CASSSSDRVRGYTF. CDR3 DNA sequence: TGTGCCAGCAGTTCCTCGGACAGGGTTCGAGGCTACACCTTC.